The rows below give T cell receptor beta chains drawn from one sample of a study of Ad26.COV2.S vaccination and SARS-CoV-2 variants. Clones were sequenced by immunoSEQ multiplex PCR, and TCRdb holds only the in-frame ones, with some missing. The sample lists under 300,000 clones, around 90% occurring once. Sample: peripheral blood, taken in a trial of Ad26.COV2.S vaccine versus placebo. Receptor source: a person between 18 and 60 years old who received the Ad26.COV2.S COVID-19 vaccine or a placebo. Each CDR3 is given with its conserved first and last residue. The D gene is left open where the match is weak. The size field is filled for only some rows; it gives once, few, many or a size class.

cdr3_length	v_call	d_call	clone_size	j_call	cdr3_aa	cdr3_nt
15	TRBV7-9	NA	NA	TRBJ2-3	CASSPQGLSTDTQYF	TGTGCCAGCAGTCCTCAGGGCTTGAGCACAGATACGCAGTATTTT
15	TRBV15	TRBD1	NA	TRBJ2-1	CATSSFGQGNNEQFF	TGTGCCACCAGCAGTTTCGGACAGGGAAACAATGAGCAGTTCTTC
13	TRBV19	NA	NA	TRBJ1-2	CASSILTGSSYTF	TGTGCCAGTAGTATACTTACAGGGAGCAGCTACACCTTC
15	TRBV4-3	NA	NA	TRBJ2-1	CASSQAVGLYNEQFF	TGCGCCAGCAGCCAAGCTGTGGGGCTTTACAATGAGCAGTTCTTC
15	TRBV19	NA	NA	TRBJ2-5	CASSPAGPRGETQYF	TGTGCCAGTAGCCCGGCAGGTCCCCGCGGAGAGACCCAGTACTTC
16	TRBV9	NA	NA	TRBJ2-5	CASSVGKRYREETQYF	TGTGCCAGCAGCGTAGGTAAGCGATACAGGGAGGAGACCCAGTACTTC
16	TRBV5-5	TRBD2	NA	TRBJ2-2	CASSLLSGSGTGELFF	TGTGCCAGCAGCTTGCTAAGCGGGAGCGGCACCGGGGAGCTGTTTTTT
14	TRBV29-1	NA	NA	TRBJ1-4	CSVEDGRGNEKLFF	TGCAGCGTTGAAGATGGACGGGGTAATGAAAAACTGTTTTTT
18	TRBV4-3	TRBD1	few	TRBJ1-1	CASSQDLLGQYWNTEAFF	TGCGCCAGCAGCCAAGATCTCCTGGGACAGTACTGGAACACTGAAGCTTTCTTT
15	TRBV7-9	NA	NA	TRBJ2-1	CASSLLRGANNEQFF	TGTGCCAGCAGCTTATTACGGGGGGCAAACAATGAGCAGTTCTTC
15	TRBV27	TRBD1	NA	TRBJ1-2	CASSSFDRGHGGYTF	TGTGCCAGCAGTTCCTTCGACAGGGGGCATGGGGGCTACACCTTC
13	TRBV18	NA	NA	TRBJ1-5	CASSQQGNQPQHF	TGTGCCAGCTCTCAACAAGGGAATCAGCCCCAGCATTTT
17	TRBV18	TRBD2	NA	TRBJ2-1	CASSRAAGGRKYNEQFF	TGTGCCAGCTCACGGGCAGCGGGAGGGCGAAAGTACAATGAGCAGTTCTTC
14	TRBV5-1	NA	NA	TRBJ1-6	CASSLTTYYSPLHF	TGCGCCAGCAGCTTGACCACCTATTATTCACCCCTCCACTTT
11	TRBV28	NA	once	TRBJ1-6	CASSSHPPLHF	TGTGCCAGCAGTTCCCACCCACCCCTCCACTTT
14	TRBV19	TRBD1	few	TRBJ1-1	CASTLTGGNVLAFF	TGTGCCAGTACCTTGACAGGGGGCAATGTGTTGGCTTTCTTT
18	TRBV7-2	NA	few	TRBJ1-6	CASSLSPPRASYNSPLHF	TGTGCCAGCAGCTTGTCCCCCCCAAGGGCCTCCTATAATTCACCCCTCCACTTT
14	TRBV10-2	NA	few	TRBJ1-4	CASSAFGLGEKLFF	TGCGCCAGCAGTGCCTTCGGGCTGGGGGAAAAACTGTTTTTT
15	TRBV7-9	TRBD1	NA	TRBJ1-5	CASSLGDRGNQPQHF	TGTGCCAGCAGTTTGGGAGACAGGGGCAATCAGCCCCAGCATTTT
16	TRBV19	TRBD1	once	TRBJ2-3	CASSLLPGQGTDTQYF	TGTGCCAGTAGTCTCCTCCCGGGACAGGGCACAGATACGCAGTATTTT
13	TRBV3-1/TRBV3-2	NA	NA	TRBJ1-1	CASRGWGGAEAFF	TGTGCCAGCAGAGGTTGGGGTGGCGCTGAAGCTTTCTTT
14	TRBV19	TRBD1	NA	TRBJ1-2	CASSRPDRVHGYTF	TGTGCCAGTAGCCGCCCGGACAGGGTCCATGGCTACACCTTC
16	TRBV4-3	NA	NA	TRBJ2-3	CASSHAATGGADTQYF	TGCGCCAGCAGCCATGCCGCGACGGGGGGCGCGGATACGCAGTATTTT
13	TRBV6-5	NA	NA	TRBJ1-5	CASSYGSNQPQHF	TGTGCCAGCAGTTACGGAAGCAATCAGCCCCAGCATTTT
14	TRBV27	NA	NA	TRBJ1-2	CASGPVGKGYGYTF	TGTGCCAGCGGGCCCGTTGGGAAGGGGTATGGCTACACCTTC
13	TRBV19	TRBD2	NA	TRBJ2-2	CASIGRVTGELFF	TGTGCCAGTATTGGGAGGGTCACCGGGGAGCTGTTTTTT
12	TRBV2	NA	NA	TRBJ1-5	CASNLINQPQHF	TGTGCCAGCAATTTAATCAACCAGCCCCAGCATTTT
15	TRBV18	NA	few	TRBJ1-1	CASSPRNKLNTEAFF	TGTGCCAGCTCACCACGCAACAAATTGAACACTGAAGCTTTCTTT
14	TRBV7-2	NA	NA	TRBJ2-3	CASSPGLSTDTQYF	TGTGCCAGCAGCCCTGGACTCAGCACAGATACGCAGTATTTT
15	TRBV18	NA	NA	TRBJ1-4	CASSRVPTTNEKLFF	TGTGCCAGCTCCCGGGTACCAACAACTAATGAAAAACTGTTTTTT
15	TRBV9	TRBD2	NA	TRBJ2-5	CASSGLAGGKETQYF	TGTGCCAGCAGCGGACTAGCGGGGGGTAAAGAGACCCAGTACTTC
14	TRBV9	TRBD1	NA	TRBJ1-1	CASSAGTGITEAFF	TGTGCCAGCAGCGCCGGGACAGGGATAACTGAAGCTTTCTTT
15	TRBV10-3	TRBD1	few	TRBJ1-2	CATTGGAYTNYGYTF	TGTGCCACTACAGGGGGCGCCTATACTAACTATGGCTACACCTTC
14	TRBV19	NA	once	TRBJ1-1	CASYPARGNTEAFF	TGTGCCAGCTACCCGGCACGGGGGAACACTGAAGCTTTCTTT
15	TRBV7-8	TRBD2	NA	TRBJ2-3	CASSLSGRSTDTQYF	TGTGCCAGCAGCCTGAGCGGGAGGAGCACAGATACGCAGTATTTT
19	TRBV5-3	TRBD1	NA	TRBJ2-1	CARSGDRGTRRAPDNEQFF	TGTGCCAGAAGCGGGGACAGGGGGACTAGAAGGGCCCCCGACAATGAGCAGTTCTTC
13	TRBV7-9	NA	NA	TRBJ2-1	CASSLVPRDEQFF	TGTGCCAGCAGCTTAGTTCCCAGAGATGAGCAGTTCTTC
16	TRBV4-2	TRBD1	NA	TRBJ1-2	CASSQVSRQGPGGYTF	TGTGCCAGCAGCCAAGTTAGTCGACAGGGTCCTGGTGGCTACACCTTC
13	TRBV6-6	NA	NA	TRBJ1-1	CASSWGKNTEAFF	TGTGCCAGCAGTTGGGGCAAAAACACTGAAGCTTTCTTT
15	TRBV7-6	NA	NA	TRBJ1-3	CASSLAGRGGNTIYF	TGTGCCAGCAGCTTAGCAGGCAGGGGTGGAAACACCATATATTTT
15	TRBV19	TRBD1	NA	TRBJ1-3	CASSLGTASGNTIYF	TGTGCCAGTAGCCTCGGGACAGCCTCTGGAAACACCATATATTTT
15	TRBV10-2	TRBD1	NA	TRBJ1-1	CASSEFAGGKTEAFF	TGCGCCAGCAGTGAGTTTGCAGGGGGCAAGACTGAAGCTTTCTTT
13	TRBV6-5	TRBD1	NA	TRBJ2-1	CASSWDRYNEQFF	TGTGCCAGCAGCTGGGACAGGTACAATGAGCAGTTCTTC
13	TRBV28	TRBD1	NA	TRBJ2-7	CASSLGQGYEQYF	TGTGCCAGCAGTTTGGGACAGGGTTACGAGCAGTACTTC
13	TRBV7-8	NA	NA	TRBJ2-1	CASSLGLNNEQFF	TGTGCCAGCAGCTTAGGGCTTAACAATGAGCAGTTCTTC
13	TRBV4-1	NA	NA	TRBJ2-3	CASSQGEADTQYF	TGCGCCAGCAGCCAAGGGGAGGCAGATACGCAGTATTTT
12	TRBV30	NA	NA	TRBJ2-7	CAWRRGSYEQYF	TGTGCCTGGAGGCGGGGCTCCTACGAGCAGTACTTC
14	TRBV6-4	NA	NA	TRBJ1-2	CASSETATNYGYTF	TGTGCCAGCAGTGAGACAGCTACTAACTATGGCTACACCTTC
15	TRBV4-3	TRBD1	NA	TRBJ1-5	CASSQETGVGQPQHF	TGCGCCAGCAGCCAAGAAACAGGGGTAGGGCAGCCCCAGCATTTT
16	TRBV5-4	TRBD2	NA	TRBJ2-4	CASSFGTSLAKNIQYF	TGTGCCAGCAGCTTCGGGACTAGCCTTGCCAAAAACATTCAGTACTTC
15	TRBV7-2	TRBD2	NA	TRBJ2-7	CASSSGGGRFREQYF	TGTGCCAGCAGCTCCGGGGGGGGGAGATTCCGCGAGCAGTACTTC